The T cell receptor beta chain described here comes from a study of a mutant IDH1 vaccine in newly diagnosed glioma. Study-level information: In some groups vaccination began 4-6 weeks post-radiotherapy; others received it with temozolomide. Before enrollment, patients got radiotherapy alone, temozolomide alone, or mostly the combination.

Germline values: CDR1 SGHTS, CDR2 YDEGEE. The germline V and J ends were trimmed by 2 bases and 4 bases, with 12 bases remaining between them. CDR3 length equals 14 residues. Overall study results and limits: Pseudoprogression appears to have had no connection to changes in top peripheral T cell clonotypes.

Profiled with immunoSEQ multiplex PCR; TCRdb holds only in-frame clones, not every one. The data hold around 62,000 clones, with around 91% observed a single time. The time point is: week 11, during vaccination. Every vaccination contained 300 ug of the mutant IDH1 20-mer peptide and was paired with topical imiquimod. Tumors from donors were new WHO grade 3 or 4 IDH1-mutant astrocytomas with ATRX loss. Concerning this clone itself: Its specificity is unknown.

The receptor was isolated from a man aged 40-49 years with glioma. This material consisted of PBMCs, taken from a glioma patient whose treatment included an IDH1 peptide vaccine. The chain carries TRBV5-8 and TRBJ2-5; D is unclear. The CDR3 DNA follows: TGTGCCAGCAGCTTCTACTTCGGGTTAGAGACCCAGTACTTC. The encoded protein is CASSFYFGLETQYF. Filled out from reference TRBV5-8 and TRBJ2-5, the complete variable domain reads EAGVTQSPTHLIKTRGQQATLRCSPISGHTSVYWYQQALGLGLQFLLWYDEGEERNRGNFPPRFSGRQFPNYSSELNVNALELEDSALYLCASSFYFGLETQYFGPGTRLLVL.